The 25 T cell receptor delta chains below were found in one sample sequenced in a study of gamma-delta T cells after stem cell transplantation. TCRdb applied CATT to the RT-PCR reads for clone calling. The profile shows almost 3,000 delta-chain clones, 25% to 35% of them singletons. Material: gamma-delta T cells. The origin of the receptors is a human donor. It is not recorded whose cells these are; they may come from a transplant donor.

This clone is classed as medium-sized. The CDR3 region has the DNA TGTGCCTGTGACACCGTAGGCGGCTTCCTGGTACTGGGGGGCGAAGGGGACACCGATAAACTCATCTTT. This translates into CACDTVGGFLVLGGEGDTDKLIF. This chain joins TRDV2 and TRDJ1; 8 bases agree with TRDD3. The CDR3 loop spans 23 amino acids. The V gene's germline CDR1 is GEAIGNYY and CDR2 EKD. Trimming at V came to 0 bases and at J to 0 bases, leaving 26 bases not matched to a gene.

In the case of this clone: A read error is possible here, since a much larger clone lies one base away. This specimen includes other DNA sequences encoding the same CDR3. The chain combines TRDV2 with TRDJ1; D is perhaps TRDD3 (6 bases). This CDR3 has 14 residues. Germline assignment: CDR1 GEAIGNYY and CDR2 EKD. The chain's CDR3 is CACDTLGTTDKLIF. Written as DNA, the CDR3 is TGCGCCTGTGATACCCTGGGGACAACCGATAAACTCATCTTT.

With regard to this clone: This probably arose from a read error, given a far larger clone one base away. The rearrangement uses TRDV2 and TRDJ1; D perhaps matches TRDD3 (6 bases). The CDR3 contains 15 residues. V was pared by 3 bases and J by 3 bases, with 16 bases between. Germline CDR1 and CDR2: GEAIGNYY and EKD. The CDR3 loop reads CACDAVGDPPDKLIF. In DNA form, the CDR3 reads TGTGCCTGTGACGCCGTCGGGGATCCCCCCGATAAACTCATCTTT.

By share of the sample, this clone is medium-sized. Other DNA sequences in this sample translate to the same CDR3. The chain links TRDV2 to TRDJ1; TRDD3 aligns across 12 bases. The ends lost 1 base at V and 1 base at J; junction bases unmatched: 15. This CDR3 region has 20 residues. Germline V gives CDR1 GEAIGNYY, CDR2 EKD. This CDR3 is CACDTMSSTGGYSVTDKLIF. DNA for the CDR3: TGTGCCTGTGACACGATGAGCAGTACTGGGGGATACTCGGTCACCGATAAACTCATCTTT.

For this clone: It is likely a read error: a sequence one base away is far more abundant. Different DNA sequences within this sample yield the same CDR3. CDR3: CACDPLVPELGDKGTDKLIF. CDR3 nucleotides: TGTGCCTGTGACCCACTGGTCCCTGAGCTGGGGGATAAGGGCACCGATAAACTCATCTTT. The rearrangement uses TRDV2 and TRDJ1; 10 positions agree with TRDD3. Germline V gene data show CDR1 as GEAIGNYY and CDR2 as EKD. V trimming: 3 bases; J trimming: 1 base; junction bases outside the gene matches: 19. CDR3 size: 20 residues.

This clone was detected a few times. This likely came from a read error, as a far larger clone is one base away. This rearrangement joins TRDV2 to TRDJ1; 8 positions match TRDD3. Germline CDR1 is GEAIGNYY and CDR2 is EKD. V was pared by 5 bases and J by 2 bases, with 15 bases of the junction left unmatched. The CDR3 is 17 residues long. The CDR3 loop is CACGPVSRVGDTDKLIF. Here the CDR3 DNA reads TGTGCCTGTGGCCCCGTATCGCGTGTGGGGGATACCGATAAACTCATCTTT.

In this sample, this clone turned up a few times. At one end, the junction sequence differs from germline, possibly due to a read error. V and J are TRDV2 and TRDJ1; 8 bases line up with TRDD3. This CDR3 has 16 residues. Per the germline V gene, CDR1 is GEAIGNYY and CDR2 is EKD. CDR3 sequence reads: CACNTSWGRTTDKLIF. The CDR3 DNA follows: TGTGCCTGTAACACTAGCTGGGGGAGAACGACCGATAAACTCATCTTT.

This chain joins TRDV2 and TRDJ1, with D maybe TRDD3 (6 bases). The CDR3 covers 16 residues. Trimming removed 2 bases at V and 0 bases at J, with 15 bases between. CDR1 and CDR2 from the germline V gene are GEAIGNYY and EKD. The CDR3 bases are TGTGCCTGTGACAGCTGGGGAGCGGGGCACACCGATAAACTCATCTTT. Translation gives CACDSWGAGHTDKLIF.

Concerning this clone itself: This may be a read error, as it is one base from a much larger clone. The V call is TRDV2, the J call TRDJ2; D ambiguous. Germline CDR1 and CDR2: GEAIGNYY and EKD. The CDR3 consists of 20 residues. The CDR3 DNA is TGTGCCCGTGACACCGTTAGAGGCCCGATTACCGATGTAGGGACAGCACAACTATTCTTT. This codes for CARDTVRGPITDVGTAQLFF.

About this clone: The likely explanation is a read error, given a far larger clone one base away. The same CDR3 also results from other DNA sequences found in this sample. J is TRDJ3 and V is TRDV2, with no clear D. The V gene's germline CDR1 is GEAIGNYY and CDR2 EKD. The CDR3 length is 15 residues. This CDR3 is CACDPASRDTRQMFF. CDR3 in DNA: TGCGCCTGTGACCCCGCCAGCCGGGACACCCGACAGATGTTTTTC.

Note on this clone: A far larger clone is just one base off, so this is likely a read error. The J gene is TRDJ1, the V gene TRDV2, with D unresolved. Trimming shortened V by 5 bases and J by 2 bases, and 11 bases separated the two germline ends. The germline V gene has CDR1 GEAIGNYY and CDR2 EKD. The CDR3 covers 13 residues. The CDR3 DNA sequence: TGTGCCTGTGGCGGATTACGGACCGATAAACTCATCTTT. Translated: CACGGLRTDKLIF.

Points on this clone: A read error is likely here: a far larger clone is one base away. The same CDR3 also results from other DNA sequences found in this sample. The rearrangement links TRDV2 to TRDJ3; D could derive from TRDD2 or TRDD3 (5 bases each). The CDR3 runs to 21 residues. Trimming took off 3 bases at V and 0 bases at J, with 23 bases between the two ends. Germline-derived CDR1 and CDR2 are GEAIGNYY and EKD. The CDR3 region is CACDQAGASSLPSWDTRQMFF. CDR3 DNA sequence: TGTGCCTGTGACCAAGCGGGGGCCTCCTCTCTTCCCTCCTGGGACACCCGACAGATGTTTTTC.

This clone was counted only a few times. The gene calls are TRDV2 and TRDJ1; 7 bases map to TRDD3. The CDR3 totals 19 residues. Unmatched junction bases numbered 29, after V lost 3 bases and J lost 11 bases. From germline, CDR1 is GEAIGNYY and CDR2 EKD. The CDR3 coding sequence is TGTGCCTGTGACTCCATCGAGGGGCTACGAACTGGGGCCCCAGGCAGGCTCATCTTT. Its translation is CACDSIEGLRTGAPGRLIF.

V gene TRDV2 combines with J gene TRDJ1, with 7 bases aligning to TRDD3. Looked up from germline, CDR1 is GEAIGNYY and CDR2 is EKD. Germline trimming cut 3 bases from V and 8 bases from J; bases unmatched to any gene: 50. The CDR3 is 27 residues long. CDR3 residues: CACDSCPPSSRRSPLESRWRIRLKLIF. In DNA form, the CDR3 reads TGTGCCTGTGACTCCTGTCCGCCATCCTCTCGCAGATCCCCTCTAGAATCCCGCTGGAGGATACGGTTGAAACTCATCTTT.

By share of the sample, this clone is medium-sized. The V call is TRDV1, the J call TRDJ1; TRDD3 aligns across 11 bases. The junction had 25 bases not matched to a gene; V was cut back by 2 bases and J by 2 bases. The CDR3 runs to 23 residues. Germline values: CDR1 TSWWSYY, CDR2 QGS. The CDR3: CALGEANFLVLGDRGTSTDKLIF. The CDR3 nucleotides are TGTGCTCTTGGGGAAGCAAACTTTTTAGTACTGGGGGATAGAGGTACATCGACCGATAAACTCATCTTT.

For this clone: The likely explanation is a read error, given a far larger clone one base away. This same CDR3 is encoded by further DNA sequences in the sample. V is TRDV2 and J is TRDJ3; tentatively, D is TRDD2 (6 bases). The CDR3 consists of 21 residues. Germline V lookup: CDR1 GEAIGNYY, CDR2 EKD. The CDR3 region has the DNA TGTGCCTGTGACCAAGCGGGGGCTTCCTCTCTTCCCTCCTGGGACACCCGGCAGATGTTTTTC. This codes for CACDQAGASSLPSWDTRQMFF.

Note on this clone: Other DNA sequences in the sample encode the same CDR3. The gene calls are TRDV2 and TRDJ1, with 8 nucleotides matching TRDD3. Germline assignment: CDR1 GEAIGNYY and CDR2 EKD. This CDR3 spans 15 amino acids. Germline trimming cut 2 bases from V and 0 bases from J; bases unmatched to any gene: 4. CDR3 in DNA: TGTGCCTGTGACATACTGGGGGCTTACACCGATAAACTCATCTTT. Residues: CACDILGAYTDKLIF.

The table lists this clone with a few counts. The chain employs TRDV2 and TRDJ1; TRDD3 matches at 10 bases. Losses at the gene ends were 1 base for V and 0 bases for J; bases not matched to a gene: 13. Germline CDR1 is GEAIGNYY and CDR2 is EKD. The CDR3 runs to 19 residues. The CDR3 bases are TGTGCCTGTGACACTGTCCCCATCCTTACTGGGGGATACACCGATAAACTCATCTTT. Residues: CACDTVPILTGGYTDKLIF.

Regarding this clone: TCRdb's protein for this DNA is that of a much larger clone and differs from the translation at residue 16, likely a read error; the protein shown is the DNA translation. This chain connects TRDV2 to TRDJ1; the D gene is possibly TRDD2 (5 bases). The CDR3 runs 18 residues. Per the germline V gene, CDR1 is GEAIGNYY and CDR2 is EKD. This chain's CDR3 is CACDILSTFPTYTDKPIF. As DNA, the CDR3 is TGTGCCTGTGACATCCTATCTACGTTTCCGACGTACACCGATAAACCCATCTTT.

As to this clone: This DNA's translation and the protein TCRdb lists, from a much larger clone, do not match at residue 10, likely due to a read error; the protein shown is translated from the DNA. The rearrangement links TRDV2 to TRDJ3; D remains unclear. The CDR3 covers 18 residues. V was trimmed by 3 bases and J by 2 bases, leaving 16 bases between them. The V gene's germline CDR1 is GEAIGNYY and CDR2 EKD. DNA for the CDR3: TGTGCCTGTGACCAAGTTACCTTGGGCCCCTGGGACACCCGACAGATGTTTTTC. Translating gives CACDQVTLGPWDTRQMFF.

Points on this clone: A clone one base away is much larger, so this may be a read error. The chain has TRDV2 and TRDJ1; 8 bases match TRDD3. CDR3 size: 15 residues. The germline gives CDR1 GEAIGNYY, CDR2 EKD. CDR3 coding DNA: TGTGCCTGTGACGGGATCTCGGGGATACAGAGCCATTTCTTCTTT. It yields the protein CACDGISGIQSHFFF.

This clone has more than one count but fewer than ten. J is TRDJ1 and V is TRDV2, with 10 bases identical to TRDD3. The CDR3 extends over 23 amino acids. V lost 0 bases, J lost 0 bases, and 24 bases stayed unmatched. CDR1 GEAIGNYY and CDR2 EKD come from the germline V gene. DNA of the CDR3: TGTGCCTGTGACACCGTGTCCTTGCCGCGGGGGGGATACGTCGGGGCTTACACCGATAAACTCATCTTT. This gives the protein CACDTVSLPRGGYVGAYTDKLIF.

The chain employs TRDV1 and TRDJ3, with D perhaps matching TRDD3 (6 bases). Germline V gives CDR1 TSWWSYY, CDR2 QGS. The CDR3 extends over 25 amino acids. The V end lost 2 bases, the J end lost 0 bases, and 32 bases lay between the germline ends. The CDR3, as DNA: TGTGCTCTTGGGGAAGTGGGGGCACCCAGTAGTTCTGTACGACTCTACTCCTGGGACACCCGACAGATGTTTTTC. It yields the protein CALGEVGAPSSSVRLYSWDTRQMFF.

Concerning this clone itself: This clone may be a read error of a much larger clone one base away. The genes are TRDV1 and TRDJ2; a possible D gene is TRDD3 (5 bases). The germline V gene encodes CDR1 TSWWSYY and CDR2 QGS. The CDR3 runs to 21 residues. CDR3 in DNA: TGTGCTCTTGGGGAACTAGCCGCTTTTGCTCCACTAGAGGAGGGGGCAGCACAACTATTCTTT. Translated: CALGELAAFAPLEEGAAQLFF.

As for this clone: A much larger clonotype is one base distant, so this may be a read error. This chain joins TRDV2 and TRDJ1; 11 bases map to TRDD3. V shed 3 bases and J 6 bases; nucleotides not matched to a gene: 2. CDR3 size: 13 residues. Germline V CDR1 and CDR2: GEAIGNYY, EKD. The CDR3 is CACDVLGDNKLIF. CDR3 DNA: TGTGCCTGTGACGTACTGGGGGATAATAAACTCATCTTT.